These 2 T cell receptor beta chains came from one sample sequenced in a study of CD8 T cells in Susac syndrome. Random-hexamer reverse transcription was applied to 0.5 to 1 ug RNA. Each CDR3 protein gets one entry after TCRdb re-called the immunoSEQ multiplex PCR reads with MiXCR. The data contain approximately 300,000 distinct CDR3 sequences, approximately 85% of them singletons. Material for sequencing was CD8+ T cells from PBMCs. The source of these receptors is a human donor with multiple sclerosis.

The chain recombines TRBV11-2 with TRBJ1-2, with a weak D call TRBD1 (5 bases). Germline loops: CDR1 SGHAT, CDR2 FQNNGV. CDR3 length: 12 amino acids. The V end lost 4 bases, the J end lost 8 bases, and 11 bases lay between the germline ends. DNA of the CDR3: TGTGCCAGCAGCTCGGGACCTGGAGGCTACACCTTC. It yields the protein CASSSGPGGYTF.

The V call is TRBV6-1, the J call TRBJ1-1; D remains unclear. This CDR3 spans 13 amino acids. With 1 base removed from V and 6 bases from J, the gap between germline ends came to 9 bases. CDR1 is MNHNS and CDR2 is SASEGT in the germline V gene. Here the CDR3 DNA reads TGTGCCAGCAGTGAAGTTTCCTCGTCTGAAGCTTTCTTT. Translated: CASSEVSSSEAFF.